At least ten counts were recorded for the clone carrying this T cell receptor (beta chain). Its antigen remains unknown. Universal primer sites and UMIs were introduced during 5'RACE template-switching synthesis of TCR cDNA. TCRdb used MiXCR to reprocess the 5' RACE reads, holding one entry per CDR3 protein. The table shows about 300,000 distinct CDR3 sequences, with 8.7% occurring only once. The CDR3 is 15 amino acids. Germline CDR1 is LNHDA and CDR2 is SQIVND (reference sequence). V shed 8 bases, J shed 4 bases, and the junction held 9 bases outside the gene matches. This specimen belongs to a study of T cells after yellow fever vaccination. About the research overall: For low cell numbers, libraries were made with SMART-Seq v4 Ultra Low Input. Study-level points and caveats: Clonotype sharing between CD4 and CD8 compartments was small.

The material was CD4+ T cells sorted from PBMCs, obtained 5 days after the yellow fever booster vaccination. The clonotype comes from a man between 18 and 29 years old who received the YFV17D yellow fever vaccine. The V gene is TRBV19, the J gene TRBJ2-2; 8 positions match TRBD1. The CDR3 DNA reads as TGTGCCAGTCATGACGACAGGGGAGGCACCGGGGAGCTGTTTTTT. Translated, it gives CASHDDRGGTGELFF.